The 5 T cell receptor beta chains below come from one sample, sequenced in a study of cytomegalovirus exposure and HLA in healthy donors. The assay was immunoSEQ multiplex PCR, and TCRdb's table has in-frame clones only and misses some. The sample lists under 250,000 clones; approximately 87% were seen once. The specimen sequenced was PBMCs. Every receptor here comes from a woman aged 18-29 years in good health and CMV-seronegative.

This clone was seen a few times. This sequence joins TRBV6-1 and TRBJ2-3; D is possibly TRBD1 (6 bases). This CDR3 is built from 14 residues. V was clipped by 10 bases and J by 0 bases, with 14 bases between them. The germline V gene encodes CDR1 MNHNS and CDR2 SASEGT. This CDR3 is CATALRGSTDTQYF. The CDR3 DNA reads TGTGCCACCGCCCTGAGGGGGAGCACAGATACGCAGTATTTT.

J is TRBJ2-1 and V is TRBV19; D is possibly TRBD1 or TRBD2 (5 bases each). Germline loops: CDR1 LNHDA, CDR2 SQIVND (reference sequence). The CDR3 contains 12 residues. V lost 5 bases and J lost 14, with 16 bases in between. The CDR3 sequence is CASSLPPGPEFF. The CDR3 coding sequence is TGTGCCAGTAGTCTCCCACCGGGACCTGAGTTCTTC.

DNA of the CDR3: TGTGCCAGCAGCGTAGCCCCTGACTACGAGCAGTACTTC. Translation gives CASSVAPDYEQYF. The chain is built from TRBV9 and TRBJ2-7; D call uncertain. V dropped 0 bases and J dropped 3 bases, with 7 bases sitting between them. This CDR3 has 13 residues. CDR1 and CDR2 from the germline V gene are SGDLS and YYNGEE. The full variable domain, completed using reference TRBV9 and TRBJ2-7, is DSGVTQTPKHLITATGQRVTLRCSPRSGDLSVYWYQQSLDQGLQFLIQYYNGEERAKGNILERFSAQQFPDLHSELNLSSLELGDSALYFCASSVAPDYEQYFGPGTRLTVT.

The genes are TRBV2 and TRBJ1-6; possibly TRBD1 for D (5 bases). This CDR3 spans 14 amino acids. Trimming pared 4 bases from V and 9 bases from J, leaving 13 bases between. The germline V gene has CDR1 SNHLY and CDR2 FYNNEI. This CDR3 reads CASSGQGSGSPLHF. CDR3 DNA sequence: TGTGCCAGCAGTGGGCAGGGTAGTGGTTCACCCCTCCACTTT.

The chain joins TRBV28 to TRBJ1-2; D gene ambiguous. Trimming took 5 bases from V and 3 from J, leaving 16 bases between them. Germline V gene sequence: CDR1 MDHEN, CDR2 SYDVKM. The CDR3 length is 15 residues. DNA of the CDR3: TGTGCCAGCAGTCAAACCTTTAAGGGAGACTATGGCTACACCTTC. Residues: CASSQTFKGDYGYTF.